The 21 T cell receptor beta chains listed next were all sequenced from one sample in a study of blood T cell repertoires in COVID-19. Measured with immunoSEQ multiplex PCR; TCRdb has only the in-frame clones, and not every one. The sample lists hundreds of thousands of clones, about 90% occurring once. The sequencing sample was made of PBMCs or T cells enriched from blood (not recorded which). These receptors all stem from a woman aged 50 to 60 in a cohort exposed to, infected with or recovered from COVID-19 (not recorded which).

This clone was observed a handful of times. The chain recombines TRBV6-5 with TRBJ1-6; 7 nucleotides match TRBD1. The V gene's germline CDR1 is MNHEY and CDR2 SVGAGI. The CDR3 sequence is 16 residues long. V trimming: 3 bases; J trimming: 9 bases; junction bases outside the gene matches: 11. The CDR3 bases are TGTGCCAGCAGTTATACAGAGGACAGGAGGAGTTCACCCCTCCACTTT. It yields the protein CASSYTEDRRSSPLHF.

This chain links TRBV19 with TRBJ2-7; TRBD1 agrees at 8 bases. Germline CDR1 and CDR2: LNHDA and SQIVND (reference sequence). The CDR3 has 13 residues. Trimming cost V 8 bases and J 5 bases; bases outside gene matches: 8. CDR3 DNA: TGTGCCAGTTCTTCCCAGGGGGCTCACGAGCAGTACTTC. This codes for CASSSQGAHEQYF.

The rearrangement joins TRBV6-1 to TRBJ1-3, with a tentative D call TRBD1 (5 bases). The CDR3 extends over 17 amino acids. CDR1 is MNHNS and CDR2 is SASEGT in the germline V gene. The germline V and J ends were trimmed by 4 bases and 0 bases, with 16 bases remaining between them. CDR3 sequence: CASSALGQPGSGNTIYF. As DNA, the CDR3 is TGTGCCAGCAGTGCTTTAGGACAACCCGGCTCTGGAAACACCATATATTTT.

This chain connects TRBV6-5 to TRBJ1-2; 8 nucleotides line up with TRBD1. Germline-derived CDR1 and CDR2 are MNHEY and SVGAGI. The CDR3 spans 12 residues. The ends lost 5 bases at V and 8 bases at J; junction bases unmatched: 4. The CDR3 sequence: CASSRQGFGYTF. The CDR3 DNA is TGTGCCAGCAGTCGACAGGGGTTCGGCTACACCTTC.

The rearrangement links TRBV5-1 to TRBJ1-4; D is perhaps TRBD1 (6 bases). Germline-derived CDR1 and CDR2 are SGHRS and YFSETQ. This CDR3 region has 15 residues. Trimming took off 4 bases at V and 8 bases at J, with 18 bases between the two ends. CDR3 coding DNA: TGCGCCAGCAGCGATGATAGGGGGGGAGGCGAAAAACTGTTTTTT. Translating gives CASSDDRGGGEKLFF. Drawing the rest from reference TRBV5-1 and TRBJ1-4, the complete variable domain is KAGVTQTPRYLIKTRGQQVTLSCSPISGHRSVSWYQQTPGQGLQFLFEYFSETQRNKGNFPGRFSGRQFSNSRSEMNVSTLELGDSALYLCASSDDRGGGEKLFFGSGTQLSVL.

This clone showed up just a few times. V gene TRBV7-9 combines with J gene TRBJ2-1; 7 bases agree with TRBD2. The CDR3 contains 16 residues. Germline lookup yields CDR1 SEHNR and CDR2 FQNEAQ (reference sequence). Trimming removed 1 base from V and 5 bases from J; junction bases left unmatched: 8. The CDR3 protein is CASSLDSGRVDNEQFF. The CDR3 DNA is TGTGCCAGCAGCTTAGATTCAGGGAGGGTTGACAATGAGCAGTTCTTC.

The chain employs TRBV3-1 (or the pseudogene TRBV3-2) and TRBJ1-3; D remains ambiguous. From germline, CDR1 is LGHDT and CDR2 YNNKEL (reference sequence). V lost 1 base to trimming and J lost 2 bases, with 9 bases between them. The CDR3 totals 15 residues. The CDR3 loop is CASSQGTSAGNTIYF. CDR3 nucleotide sequence: TGTGCCAGCAGCCAAGGTACAAGCGCTGGAAACACCATATATTTT.

This clone was observed a single time. The V call is TRBV10-3, the J call TRBJ1-5; TRBD1 is a possible D gene (6 bases). The CDR3 extends over 14 amino acids. Trimming took 6 bases from V and 6 from J, leaving 15 bases between them. Looked up from germline, CDR1 is ENHRY and CDR2 is SYGVKD. As DNA, the CDR3 is TGTGCCATCAGGCCAGGGGCCTCGGGTCAGCCCCAGCATTTT. This encodes CAIRPGASGQPQHF.

The J gene is TRBJ2-5, the V gene TRBV7-2; TRBD1 might be the D (6 bases). V was trimmed by 3 bases and J by 1 base, leaving 15 bases between them. The CDR3 has 16 amino acids. CDR1 SGHTA and CDR2 FQGNSA come from the germline V gene. The DNA of the CDR3 is TGTGCCAGCAGCTTTAGAACAGGGTCCTCCCAAGAGACCCAGTACTTC. This encodes CASSFRTGSSQETQYF.

The chain links TRBV20-1 to TRBJ2-7; D possibly corresponds to TRBD1 (5 bases). CDR3 length equals 10 residues. Germline V gene lookup returns CDR1 DFQATT and CDR2 SNEGSKA (reference sequence). CDR3 sequence reads: CSLLKGEQYF. CDR3 coding DNA: TGCAGCCTTCTAAAGGGGGAGCAGTACTTC.

There are a few counts of this clone. One end of the junction is discordant with germline, which a read error may explain. J is TRBJ2-3 and V is TRBV7-7; 10 bases agree with TRBD2. CDR3 length: 17 amino acids. The germline gives CDR1 SSHAT, CDR2 FNYEAQ (reference sequence). The CDR3 protein is CASSLPPSGGQTDTQYF. The CDR3 bases are TGTGCTAGCAGTTTACCTCCTAGCGGGGGCCAAACAGATACGCAGTATTTT.

Here the CDR3 reads CATAGTGLVQQYF. CDR3 nucleotide sequence: TGCGCCACCGCGGGGACAGGGTTAGTTCAGCAGTACTTC. The rearrangement uses TRBV10-2 and TRBJ2-7; TRBD1 matches at 9 bases. The CDR3 is 13 residues long. V lost 10 bases to trimming and J lost 8 bases; unmatched junction nucleotides: 12. Germline loops: CDR1 WSHSY, CDR2 SAAADI.

The chain employs TRBV29-1 and TRBJ2-2; a weak D match, TRBD2 (6 bases). Germline CDR1 SQVTM, CDR2 ANQGSEA. The V and J ends lost 4 bases and 4 bases respectively, with 10 bases between them. The CDR3 has 13 amino acids. The CDR3 nucleotides are TGCAGCGTTGGGAGGGTGAGCACCGGGGAGCTGTTTTTT. Its translation: CSVGRVSTGELFF.

V usage is TRBV7-2 and J usage is TRBJ1-6; 10 positions agree with TRBD1. The germline V gene has CDR1 SGHTA and CDR2 FQGNSA. CDR3 length: 16 residues. Trimming removed 5 bases from V and 7 bases from J; junction bases left unmatched: 8. The CDR3 coding sequence is TGTGCCAGCAGCCATCCCTCGGGACAGGGGAATTCACCCCTCCACTTT. Encoded protein: CASSHPSGQGNSPLHF.

The gene calls are TRBV5-1 and TRBJ2-7; D possibly corresponds to TRBD2 (6 bases). V was clipped by 2 bases and J by 8 bases, with 8 bases between them. Looked up from germline, CDR1 is SGHRS and CDR2 is YFSETQ. This CDR3 is built from 11 residues. The CDR3 sequence is CASSFGGKQYF. In nucleotides, the CDR3 is TGCGCCAGCAGCTTCGGGGGAAAGCAGTACTTC.

The chain carries TRBV30 and TRBJ2-7, with 8 nucleotides matching TRBD1. This CDR3 contains 13 residues. Germline V CDR1 and CDR2: GTSNPN, SVGIG (reference sequence). Germline trimming cut 8 bases from V and 0 bases from J; bases unmatched to any gene: 6. CDR3 sequence reads: CAGTGTGSYEQYF. The CDR3, as DNA: TGTGCCGGGACCGGGACAGGCTCCTACGAGCAGTACTTC.

The genes are TRBV3-1 (or the pseudogene TRBV3-2) and TRBJ1-1, with TRBD1 as a possible D gene (5 bases). CDR3 length: 14 residues. V was clipped by 3 bases and J by 4 bases, with 12 bases between them. From germline, CDR1 is LGHDT and CDR2 YNNKEL (reference sequence). The CDR3 sequence is CASSQQGSGTEAFF. The CDR3 bases are TGTGCCAGCAGCCAGCAGGGCTCGGGCACTGAAGCTTTCTTT.

The chain recombines TRBV15 with TRBJ2-5, with a possible D match to TRBD2 (7 bases). This CDR3 contains 16 residues. Germline V CDR1 and CDR2: LNHNV, YYDKDF (reference sequence). V lost 1 base to trimming and J lost 1 base, with 13 bases between them. As DNA, the CDR3 is TGTGCCACCAGCAGAGCGGGCGGGGGCCTCCAAGAGACCCAGTACTTC. Amino acids: CATSRAGGGLQETQYF.

This clone was detected once. The chain has TRBV7-2 and TRBJ2-7; D unclear. Germline CDR1 and CDR2: SGHTA and FQGNSA. The CDR3 is made up of 14 amino acids. The V and J ends lost 5 bases and 6 bases respectively, with 17 bases between them. CDR3: CASSPTRVEAEQYF. The CDR3 nucleotides read TGTGCCAGCAGCCCAACCCGGGTGGAAGCCGAGCAGTACTTC.

This chain connects TRBV30 to TRBJ1-2, with 9 nucleotides matching TRBD1. Germline loops: CDR1 GTSNPN, CDR2 SVGIG (reference sequence). This CDR3 has 15 residues. The J segment lost 3 bases and the V segment lost 1 base, leaving 6 bases of the junction unmatched. The CDR3, as DNA: TGTGCCTGGAGTGGCATTCGGGACAGGGACTATGGCTACACCTTC. Amino acid sequence: CAWSGIRDRDYGYTF.

J is TRBJ2-1 and V is TRBV2, with a possible D match to TRBD2 (7 bases). Trimming left V 5 bases short and J 7 bases short, with 15 bases between. The CDR3 loop spans 14 amino acids. In germline, CDR1 is SNHLY, CDR2 FYNNEI. The CDR3, as DNA: TGTGCCAGCAGTTCCGCCGGGGGGCGGAATGAGCAGTTCTTC. Protein sequence: CASSSAGGRNEQFF.